Presented here are 25 T cell receptor beta chains from one specimen sequenced in a study of blood T cell repertoires in COVID-19. Assay: immunoSEQ multiplex PCR; the TCRdb copy retains only in-frame clones and omits some. The table records some 55,000 clones, roughly four fifths of them present only once. Sequencing input: peripheral blood. The receptors shown here come from an older woman with acute or convalescent COVID-19.

This chain joins TRBV4-2 and TRBJ2-3; 12 positions agree with TRBD2. Losses at the gene ends were 0 bases for V and 4 bases for J; bases not matched to a gene: 8. This CDR3 has 18 amino acids. In germline, CDR1 is LGHNA, CDR2 YNFKEQ. CDR3 nucleotides: TGTGCCAGCAGCCAAGAGGAGGCTAGCGGGAGGGCCTCAGATACGCAGTATTTT. Translating it yields CASSQEEASGRASDTQYF.

The rearrangement uses TRBV3-1 (or the pseudogene TRBV3-2) and TRBJ1-1; D remains unclear. This CDR3 comprises 16 residues. CDR1 LGHDT and CDR2 YNNKEL come from the germline V gene (reference sequence). V lost 0 bases and J lost 4, with 15 bases in between. CDR3 coding DNA: TGTGCCAGCAGCCAAGATTGGCGCCGGGGTCGCACTGAAGCTTTCTTT. It specifies CASSQDWRRGRTEAFF.

V is TRBV21-1 and J is TRBJ1-1; the table calls TRBD1, which could not be checked here. TRBV21-1 constitutes a pseudogene. This CDR3 region has 14 residues. The DNA of the CDR3 is TGTGCCAGCAGCAGGTCCCCAGGAACCACTGAAGCTTTCTTT. Protein sequence: CASSRSPGTTEAFF.

This chain links TRBV7-9 with TRBJ2-1, with TRBD2 identical over 10 bases. There are 14 residues in the CDR3. J gave up 7 bases and V 4 bases, and 4 bases lay outside the gene matches. Germline loops: CDR1 SEHNR, CDR2 FQNEAQ (reference sequence). The CDR3 region has the DNA TGTGCCAGCAGCTCCAGCGGGAGGGGGAATGAGCAGTTCTTC. It codes for CASSSSGRGNEQFF.

The sample holds a few counts of this clone. As DNA, the CDR3 is TGCGCCAGCAGCTACATGGGACAGATGAACACTGAAGCTTTCTTT. Residues: CASSYMGQMNTEAFF. The gene calls are TRBV5-1 and TRBJ1-1; TRBD1 matches at 7 bases. The germline CDR1 and CDR2 sequences are SGHRS and YFSETQ. The CDR3 has 15 residues. V lost 3 bases and J lost 0; bases outside the gene matches: 5. The full variable domain, in which reference TRBV5-1 and TRBJ1-1 provide the parts outside the CDR3, is KAGVTQTPRYLIKTRGQQVTLSCSPISGHRSVSWYQQTPGQGLQFLFEYFSETQRNKGNFPGRFSGRQFSNSRSEMNVSTLELGDSALYLCASSYMGQMNTEAFFGQGTRLTVV.

The rearrangement links TRBV5-1 to TRBJ1-1; no firm D call. Looked up from germline, CDR1 is SGHRS and CDR2 is YFSETQ. V shed 5 bases and J shed 0 bases, with 17 bases lying between them. The CDR3 runs 16 residues. For the CDR3, the DNA is TGCGCCAGCAGGAGGCAGTCCGGAATAATGAACACTGAAGCTTTCTTT. Translated, it gives CASRRQSGIMNTEAFF.

The V call is TRBV28, the J call TRBJ1-2; D is undetermined. Germline V gene lookup returns CDR1 MDHEN and CDR2 SYDVKM. The CDR3 runs to 13 residues. V shed 6 bases and J shed 0 bases, with 8 bases lying between them. CDR3 in amino acids: CASRPGANYGYTF. In DNA form, the CDR3 reads TGTGCCAGCAGACCCGGGGCTAACTATGGCTACACCTTC.

This chain links TRBV3-1 (or the pseudogene TRBV3-2) with TRBJ2-3, with TRBD2 identical over 8 bases. The ends lost 4 bases at V and 5 bases at J; junction bases unmatched: 8. This CDR3 contains 15 residues. Germline V gives CDR1 LGHDT, CDR2 YNNKEL (reference sequence). CDR3 nucleotides: TGTGCCAGCAGCCCGTACGGGGGGGCTAAAGATACGCAGTATTTT. It yields the protein CASSPYGGAKDTQYF.

The chain couples TRBV5-4 to TRBJ1-2; D is unclear. The ends were cut back, 2 bases at V and 0 bases at J, with 8 bases in the middle. The CDR3 is 14 amino acids. The germline V gene encodes CDR1 SGHNT and CDR2 YYREEE (reference sequence). Here the CDR3 DNA reads TGTGCCAGCAGCTTTGGTCAGACTAACTATGGCTACACCTTC. Protein sequence: CASSFGQTNYGYTF.

The chain couples TRBV11-1 to TRBJ1-2, with D perhaps TRBD1 (6 bases). Trimming took 2 bases from V and 8 from J, leaving 12 bases between them. Germline CDR1 SGHAT, CDR2 FQDESV (reference sequence). The CDR3 loop spans 13 amino acids. Here the CDR3 DNA reads TGTGCCAGCAGCTTACATCAGGGGAAAGGCTACACCTTC. Translation: CASSLHQGKGYTF.

The rearrangement links TRBV9 to TRBJ2-5; tentative D call: TRBD2 (6 bases). V lost 2 bases and J 1 base, leaving 9 bases between the germline ends. The CDR3 spans 14 residues. CDR1 and CDR2 (germline): SGDLS, YYNGEE. CDR3 sequence: CASSVVGGQETQYF. Written as DNA, the CDR3 is TGTGCCAGCAGCGTCGTGGGGGGCCAAGAGACCCAGTACTTC.

This clone was recorded a few times. The V gene is TRBV30, the J gene TRBJ2-2; 10 nucleotides match TRBD2. Germline values: CDR1 GTSNPN, CDR2 SVGIG (reference sequence). The V and J ends lost 0 bases and 5 bases, in that order; junction bases with no gene match: 0. This CDR3 comprises 14 residues. The CDR3 nucleotides are TGTGCCTGGAGTGTGACTAGCGGGACCGGGGAGCTGTTTTTT. The encoded protein is CAWSVTSGTGELFF.

The rearrangement uses TRBV5-1 and TRBJ1-3; 9 bases align to TRBD1. This CDR3 is built from 16 residues. The germline gives CDR1 SGHRS, CDR2 YFSETQ. Trimming removed 0 bases from V and 0 bases from J; junction bases left unmatched: 1. CDR3 residues: CASSLGDRVSGNTIYF. The CDR3 nucleotides read TGCGCCAGCAGCTTGGGGGACAGGGTCTCTGGAAACACCATATATTTT.

The genes are TRBV30 and TRBJ2-6, with D unresolved. Trimming removed 4 bases at V and 3 bases at J, with 7 bases between. The CDR3 has 13 amino acids. Per germline, CDR1 GTSNPN and CDR2 SVGIG (reference sequence). Written as DNA, the CDR3 is TGTGCCTGGAAGACTTATGGGGCCAACGTCCTGACTTTC. It codes for CAWKTYGANVLTF.

The rearrangement uses TRBV27 and TRBJ1-2, with 7 bases fitting TRBD1. The CDR3 runs to 14 residues. The germline V gene encodes CDR1 MNHEY and CDR2 SMNVEV (reference sequence). V was pared by 4 bases and J by 8 bases, with 10 bases of the junction left unmatched. The CDR3 protein is CASSSMTGPQGYTF. The CDR3 DNA follows: TGTGCCAGCAGTTCCATGACAGGGCCTCAAGGCTACACCTTC.

This clone has a handful of counts. This sequence joins TRBV2 and TRBJ2-5, with a possible D match to TRBD1 (5 bases). V gave up 2 bases and J gave up 5 bases, with 18 bases separating them. Germline V gene data show CDR1 as SNHLY and CDR2 as FYNNEI. This CDR3 is 16 amino acids long. The CDR3 nucleotides are TGTGCCAGCAGTGAAATAAGCTGGGGCGGCGAGGAGACCCAGTACTTC. Its translation is CASSEISWGGEETQYF.

The V call is TRBV28, the J call TRBJ2-7; perhaps TRBD2 as D (7 bases). V was cut by 5 bases and J by 3 bases, with 17 bases left in between. The CDR3 is made up of 15 amino acids. Germline values: CDR1 MDHEN, CDR2 SYDVKM. Here the CDR3 reads CASSAPRGGYYEQYF. CDR3 bases: TGTGCCAGCAGTGCCCCGAGGGGGGGGTACTACGAGCAGTACTTC.

This rearrangement joins TRBV7-6 to TRBJ1-5; the match to TRBD1 covers 11 bases. Germline assignment: CDR1 SGHVS and CDR2 FNYEAQ. CDR3 size: 15 residues. The trim removed 4 bases at V and 6 bases at J, leaving 5 bases unmatched. CDR3 residues: CASSSGTGGGQPQHF. In DNA, the CDR3 is TGTGCCAGCAGCTCCGGGACAGGGGGTGGTCAGCCCCAGCATTTT.

The rearrangement uses TRBV6-5 and TRBJ1-4, with 8 bases matching TRBD1. The J segment lost 7 bases and the V segment lost 5 bases, leaving 9 bases of the junction unmatched. The CDR3 is 15 amino acids. Germline V gives CDR1 MNHEY, CDR2 SVGAGI. The CDR3 DNA reads TGTGCCAGCAGTCGAAACCAGGGGGCTCTTGAAAAACTGTTTTTT. Amino acids: CASSRNQGALEKLFF.

This chain links TRBV5-1 with TRBJ2-7; TRBD1 might be the D (5 bases). The CDR3 runs to 15 residues. Germline V gene data show CDR1 as SGHRS and CDR2 as YFSETQ. The V end was cut by 5 bases, the J end by 2 bases, with 17 bases between. CDR3 amino acids: CASSNLGPPAYEQYF. Here the CDR3 DNA reads TGCGCCAGCAGTAACCTGGGGCCCCCCGCCTACGAGCAGTACTTC.

V usage is TRBV5-4 and J usage is TRBJ2-1; possibly TRBD2 for D (5 bases). The germline gives CDR1 SGHNT, CDR2 YYREEE (reference sequence). V was trimmed by 4 bases and J by 5 bases, leaving 13 bases between them. The CDR3 sequence is 14 residues long. The CDR3 reads CASSQRKMNNEQFF. The CDR3 DNA is TGTGCCAGCAGCCAGCGGAAGATGAACAATGAGCAGTTCTTC.

This sequence joins TRBV6-1 and TRBJ1-1, with D unresolved. CDR1 and CDR2 (germline): MNHNS, SASEGT. This CDR3 contains 12 residues. V was shortened by 3 bases and J by 8 bases, with 10 bases between the two germline ends. DNA of the CDR3: TGTGCCAGCAGTGAGCCTCAGCGAGAAGCTTTCTTT. Translation: CASSEPQREAFF.

The V call is TRBV24-1, the J call TRBJ1-1; 8 nucleotides line up with TRBD1. J lost 4 bases, V lost 4 bases, and 7 bases had no gene match. CDR1 and CDR2 from the germline V gene are KGHDR and SFDVKD. The CDR3 totals 15 residues. The CDR3 loop reads CATSDDRGGGTEAFF. As DNA, the CDR3 is TGTGCCACCAGTGACGACAGGGGTGGGGGCACTGAAGCTTTCTTT.

This rearrangement joins TRBV6-5 to TRBJ2-7, with TRBD1 matching 8 bases. The J segment lost 5 bases and the V segment lost 5 bases, leaving 8 bases of the junction unmatched. This CDR3 region has 14 residues. CDR1 MNHEY and CDR2 SVGAGI come from the germline V gene. DNA of the CDR3: TGTGCCAGCAGTCGGACAGGGATTAGCGACGAGCAGTACTTC. The encoded protein is CASSRTGISDEQYF.

This clone was counted once. The chain has TRBV9 and TRBJ1-1; D is possibly TRBD1 (6 bases). The CDR3 totals 15 residues. The V and J ends lost 0 bases and 5 bases respectively, with 14 bases between them. From germline, CDR1 is SGDLS and CDR2 YYNGEE. The CDR3 DNA sequence: TGTGCCAGCAGCGTAGGTTTACAGGGTCGGACTGAAGCTTTCTTT. Protein sequence: CASSVGLQGRTEAFF. The whole variable domain, remainder taken from reference TRBV9 and TRBJ1-1, is DSGVTQTPKHLITATGQRVTLRCSPRSGDLSVYWYQQSLDQGLQFLIQYYNGEERAKGNILERFSAQQFPDLHSELNLSSLELGDSALYFCASSVGLQGRTEAFFGQGTRLTVV.